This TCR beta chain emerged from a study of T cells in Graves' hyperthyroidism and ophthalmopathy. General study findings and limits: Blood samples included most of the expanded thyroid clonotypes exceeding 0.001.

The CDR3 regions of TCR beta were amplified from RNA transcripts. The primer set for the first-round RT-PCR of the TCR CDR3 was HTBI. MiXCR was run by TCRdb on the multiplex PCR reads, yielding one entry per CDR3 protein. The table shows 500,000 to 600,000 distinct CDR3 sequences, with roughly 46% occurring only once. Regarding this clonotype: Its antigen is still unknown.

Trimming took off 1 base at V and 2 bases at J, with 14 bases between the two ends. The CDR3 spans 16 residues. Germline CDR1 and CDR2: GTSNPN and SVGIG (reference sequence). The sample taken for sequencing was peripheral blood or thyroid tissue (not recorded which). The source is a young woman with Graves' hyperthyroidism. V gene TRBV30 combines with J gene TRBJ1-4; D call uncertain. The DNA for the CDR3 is TGTGCCTGGAGTGCGATTCTCGGGCCGACTAATGAAAAACTGTTTTTT. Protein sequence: CAWSAILGPTNEKLFF.